Each of the 26 T cell receptor beta chains below was sequenced from the same sample in a study of early T cells in non-severe SARS-CoV-2 infection. TCRdb re-analysed the 5' RACE reads in MiXCR, keeping a single row per CDR3 protein. The repertoire holds around 55,000 distinct CDR3 sequences, with around an eighth as singletons. Sequencing was performed on whole blood. The receptors shown here come from an adult who was a healthcare worker with PCR-confirmed SARS-CoV-2 infection or an uninfected control (not recorded which).

Points on this clonotype: Possible read error: a much larger clone is one base away. This is likely a read error, given that the CDR3 carries no conserved phenylalanine or tryptophan at its end. The rearrangement joins TRBV20-1 to TRBJ2-7, with 7 bases that match TRBD2. CDR1 and CDR2 from the germline V gene are DFQATT and SNEGSKA (reference sequence). V trimming: 5 bases; J trimming: 2 bases; junction bases outside the gene matches: 9. The CDR3 contains 14 residues. CDR3 nucleotide sequence: TGCAGTGCTCGAAGCCGGGACTATGCCTACGAGCAGTACCTC. This gives the protein CSARSRDYAYEQYL.

This clonotype showed up many times. The V and J genes are TRBV5-1 and TRBJ2-7, with D possibly matching TRBD2 (6 bases). Germline loops: CDR1 SGHRS, CDR2 YFSETQ. This CDR3 has 15 residues. The ends were cut back, 0 bases at V and 5 bases at J, with 15 bases in the middle. The CDR3 reads CASSLGLSGGDEQYF. The DNA of the CDR3 is TGCGCCAGCAGCTTGGGGCTTAGCGGAGGGGACGAGCAGTACTTC.

The V gene is TRBV7-2, the J gene TRBJ1-1; no definite D call. Germline CDR1 is SGHTA and CDR2 is FQGNSA. The CDR3 is 13 amino acids. With 0 bases removed from V and 7 bases from J, the gap between germline ends came to 9 bases. The CDR3 nucleotides are TGTGCCAGCAGCTTAGCAGGGATTAGTGAAGCTTTCTTT. Translating it yields CASSLAGISEAFF.

There are many counts of this clonotype. This rearrangement joins TRBV7-6 to TRBJ2-1; tentatively, D is TRBD2 (5 bases). The germline V and J ends were trimmed by 5 bases and 2 bases, with 7 bases remaining between them. The CDR3 runs to 13 residues. Germline loops: CDR1 SGHVS, CDR2 FNYEAQ. The CDR3 DNA reads as TGTGCCAGCAGCCTCGGGACCTACAATGAGCAGTTCTTC. It is translated as CASSLGTYNEQFF.

The chain has TRBV7-3 and TRBJ2-2, with 9 bases aligning to TRBD2. The trim removed 5 bases at V and 6 bases at J, leaving 4 bases unmatched. Germline CDR1 SGHTA, CDR2 FQGTGA. The CDR3 consists of 14 residues. In DNA, the CDR3 is TGTGCCAGCAGCGAAGCGGGGGGTCCCGGGGAGCTGTTTTTT. It is translated as CASSEAGGPGELFF. Combining the CDR3 with reference TRBV7-3 and TRBJ2-2 gives the whole variable domain GAGVSQTPSNKVTEKGKYVELRCDPISGHTALYWYRQSLGQGPEFLIYFQGTGAADDSGLPNDRFFAVRPEGSVSTLKIQRTERGDSAVYLCASSEAGGPGELFFGEGSRLTVL.

This chain joins TRBV20-1 and TRBJ2-2; 7 bases are a match to TRBD2. The CDR3 is 15 residues long. Germline V lookup: CDR1 DFQATT, CDR2 SNEGSKA (reference sequence). Trimming removed 1 base from V and 5 bases from J; junction bases left unmatched: 7. CDR3 region: CSARVAGVRTGELFF. CDR3 DNA sequence: TGCAGTGCTAGAGTGGCGGGAGTCAGGACCGGGGAGCTGTTTTTT.

V is TRBV5-6 and J is TRBJ2-5, with 10 bases matching TRBD2. The germline V gene has CDR1 SGHDT and CDR2 YYEEEE. The CDR3 consists of 15 residues. J was trimmed by 4 bases and V by 2 bases; bases with no gene match: 5. The CDR3 reads CASSFPTSGRETQYF. The CDR3 bases are TGTGCCAGCAGCTTCCCGACTAGCGGGCGAGAGACCCAGTACTTC.

The chain carries TRBV9 and TRBJ2-1; D is tentatively TRBD1 or TRBD2 (5 bases each). Deletions cut 6 bases from V and 4 bases from J, with 14 bases between. Germline V gene data show CDR1 as SGDLS and CDR2 as YYNGEE. The CDR3 is made up of 14 amino acids. This chain's CDR3 is CASNPRGDYNEQFF. DNA of the CDR3: TGTGCCAGCAACCCCCGAGGGGATTACAATGAGCAGTTCTTC.

This clonotype has a count of ten or more. The chain carries TRBV2 and TRBJ1-4, with D unresolved. Germline V gene sequence: CDR1 SNHLY, CDR2 FYNNEI. There are 12 residues in the CDR3. The V gene lost 4 bases and the J gene lost 8 bases, with 8 bases spanning the gap. In DNA form, the CDR3 reads TGTGCCAGCAGTGCAACCGGAGAAAAACTGTTTTTT. This gives the protein CASSATGEKLFF.

A few counts support this clonotype. The V gene is TRBV7-9, the J gene TRBJ1-3; 7 bases map to TRBD1. The CDR3 contains 17 residues. V shed 4 bases, J shed 0 bases, and the junction held 9 bases outside the gene matches. Germline lookup yields CDR1 SEHNR and CDR2 FQNEAQ (reference sequence). As DNA, the CDR3 is TGTGCCAGCAGCTCACCTACAGGGGATTACTCTGGAAACACCATATATTTT. This encodes CASSSPTGDYSGNTIYF.

This clonotype was seen many times. The genes are TRBV7-2 and TRBJ2-1; unclear D gene. Germline V lookup: CDR1 SGHTA, CDR2 FQGNSA. With 6 bases removed from V and 5 bases from J, the gap between germline ends came to 5 bases. The CDR3 covers 11 residues. The CDR3 protein is CASRGNNEQFF. The DNA for the CDR3 is TGTGCCAGCAGGGGAAACAATGAGCAGTTCTTC.

This clonotype was observed a handful of times. The rearrangement joins TRBV7-7 to TRBJ2-1, with D possibly TRBD1 on 6 matching bases. CDR3 length equals 14 residues. CDR1 is SSHAT and CDR2 is FNYEAQ in the germline V gene (reference sequence). V was cut by 5 bases and J by 12 bases, with 20 bases left in between. CDR3 DNA sequence: TGTGCCAGCAGCCCTACATCAGGGGACGATGGGCAGTTCTTC. Amino acid sequence: CASSPTSGDDGQFF.

The table lists this clonotype with many counts. This chain uses TRBV3-1 with TRBJ1-5; D gene uncertain. The CDR3 consists of 13 residues. V gave up 6 bases and J gave up 5 bases, with 11 bases separating them. The germline CDR1 and CDR2 sequences are LGHDT and YNNKEL (reference sequence). CDR3 region: CASSQTQYQPQHF. The CDR3 nucleotides read TGTGCCAGCAGTCAGACCCAGTATCAGCCCCAGCATTTT.

In its sample, this clonotype was seen many times. The J gene is TRBJ1-2, the V gene TRBV9, with a weak D call TRBD1 (5 bases). This CDR3 is 13 amino acids long. Germline-derived CDR1 and CDR2 are SGDLS and YYNGEE. Between the trimmed V and J ends, which lost 7 bases and 4 bases, there was a span of 14 bases. In nucleotides, the CDR3 is TGTGCCAGCTCCTCGGGGGACGGCTATGGCTACACCTTC. It is translated as CASSSGDGYGYTF.

The V gene is TRBV5-1, the J gene TRBJ2-2, with 7 bases lining up with TRBD1. Germline CDR1 reads SGHRS; CDR2 reads YFSETQ. Trimming took 3 bases from V and 7 from J; bases not matched to a gene: 12. The CDR3 has 16 amino acids. CDR3 bases: TGCGCCAGCAGCTCCCTGAAACAGGGGCAAGTCGGGGAGCTGTTTTTT. The encoded protein is CASSSLKQGQVGELFF.

This clonotype has ten or more counts. The chain uses TRBV28 and TRBJ2-7, with 7 bases fitting TRBD2. The trim removed 3 bases at V and 1 base at J, leaving 6 bases unmatched. This CDR3 spans 15 amino acids. Germline CDR1 reads MDHEN; CDR2 reads SYDVKM. The CDR3 sequence is CASSFPAGHSYEQYF. The CDR3 DNA sequence: TGTGCCAGCAGTTTCCCAGCGGGGCATTCCTACGAGCAGTACTTC. The full variable domain, rest sourced from reference TRBV28 and TRBJ2-7, is DVKVTQSSRYLVKRTGEKVFLECVQDMDHENMFWYRQDPGLGLRLIYFSYDVKMKEKGDIPEGYSVSREKKERFSLILESASTNQTSMYLCASSFPAGHSYEQYFGPGTRLTVT.

This clonotype showed up many times. The chain joins TRBV14 to TRBJ2-3; unclear D gene. Germline CDR1 and CDR2: SGHDN and FVKESK. The CDR3 is 12 amino acids. The germline V and J ends were trimmed by 1 base and 4 bases, with 3 bases remaining between them. This CDR3 reads CASSQGADTQYF. The CDR3 nucleotides are TGTGCCAGCAGCCAAGGAGCAGATACGCAGTATTTT.

This clonotype was counted ten times or more. V and J are TRBV19 and TRBJ2-3; D uncertain. The CDR3 length is 14 residues. V was cut by 4 bases and J by 1 base, with 9 bases left in between. Germline V CDR1 and CDR2: LNHDA, SQIVND (reference sequence). The chain's CDR3 is CASSTVTGTDTQYF. CDR3 nucleotides: TGTGCCAGTAGTACCGTAACTGGCACAGATACGCAGTATTTT.

The table lists this clonotype with many counts. The chain is built from TRBV13 and TRBJ2-1, with a possible D match to TRBD2 (6 bases). Per the germline V gene, CDR1 is PRHDT and CDR2 is FYEKMQ (reference sequence). The CDR3 totals 13 residues. V was pared by 2 bases and J by 9 bases, with 11 bases between. The CDR3 sequence: CASSLSQGGEQFF. CDR3 nucleotide sequence: TGTGCCAGCAGCTTAAGTCAGGGAGGTGAGCAGTTCTTC.

The V call is TRBV10-3, the J call TRBJ2-7; D may be TRBD1 (6 bases). V gave up 6 bases and J gave up 6 bases, with 12 bases separating them. Germline loops: CDR1 ENHRY, CDR2 SYGVKD. This CDR3 spans 12 amino acids. CDR3 in amino acids: CAISPDRSEQYF. In nucleotides, the CDR3 is TGTGCCATCAGCCCAGACAGGAGCGAGCAGTACTTC.

There are a few counts of this clonotype. This sequence joins TRBV7-3 and TRBJ2-3; 10 nucleotides match TRBD2. Germline assignment: CDR1 SGHTA and CDR2 FQGTGA. This CDR3 is built from 18 residues. Trimming at V came to 4 bases and at J to 5 bases, leaving 15 bases not matched to a gene. Here the CDR3 DNA reads TGTGCCAGCAGCTCAACTAGCGGGACCGAAGGACGGCTAGATACGCAGTATTTT. Encoded protein: CASSSTSGTEGRLDTQYF.

Ten or more counts support this clonotype. The genes are TRBV5-4 and TRBJ1-1; no clear D gene. The CDR3 sequence is 13 residues long. In germline, CDR1 is SGHNT, CDR2 YYREEE (reference sequence). Trimming removed 3 bases at V and 3 bases at J, with 9 bases between. The CDR3 loop reads CASSSPLDTEAFF. CDR3 in DNA: TGTGCCAGCAGCTCTCCCCTAGACACTGAAGCTTTCTTT.

The V gene is TRBV7-2, the J gene TRBJ1-4, with no clear D. The germline V and J ends were trimmed by 5 bases and 8 bases, with 18 bases remaining between them. This CDR3 has 15 residues. Germline CDR1 and CDR2: SGHTA and FQGNSA. CDR3 in amino acids: CASSTFPGPREKLFF. CDR3 DNA sequence: TGTGCCAGCAGCACGTTTCCGGGCCCCCGGGAAAAACTGTTTTTT.

This clonotype was seen at least ten times. J is TRBJ2-5 and V is TRBV20-1; tentatively, D is TRBD2 (5 bases). CDR3 length: 15 amino acids. Between the trimmed V and J ends, which lost 3 bases and 0 bases, there was a span of 14 bases. In germline, CDR1 is DFQATT, CDR2 SNEGSKA (reference sequence). In DNA, the CDR3 is TGCAGTGCTAGTGAGGCTAGCCGATACCAAGAGACCCAGTACTTC. This sequence encodes CSASEASRYQETQYF.

This chain links TRBV9 with TRBJ1-1; D is ambiguous. Germline-derived CDR1 and CDR2 are SGDLS and YYNGEE. Trimming removed 3 bases from V and 1 base from J, with 10 bases in between. This CDR3 region has 14 residues. The CDR3 nucleotides read TGTGCCAGCAGCGCCTCTAGCTCGAACACTGAAGCTTTCTTT. It codes for CASSASSSNTEAFF.

This clonotype was found a few times. The chain uses TRBV12-3 or TRBV12-4 and TRBJ2-7, with D possibly TRBD2 on 5 matching bases. Trimming took 6 bases from V and 5 from J, leaving 14 bases between them. The CDR3 extends over 13 amino acids. The DNA for the CDR3 is TGTGCCAGCAGCTCCCCGGGAACTAACGAGCAGTACTTC. This sequence encodes CASSSPGTNEQYF.